The next 20 T cell receptor beta chains were all read from a single sample in a study of shared clonotypes between healthy human individuals. Positive CCR7 selection of CD45RO-negative cells yielded the naive CD8 cells, and terminally differentiated effector memory CD45RA+ cells were excluded. TCRdb's copy holds only in-frame clones and misses some; the assay was immunoSEQ multiplex PCR. The sample comprises about 2.2 million clones, 93% of which are singletons, and over 1.5% rests with the top ten. Sequenced input: naive CD8+ T cells from PBMCs. The receptors derive from a man between 18 and 29 years old in good health. Some clones in this sample may be carry-over from other donors' samples.

The rearrangement joins TRBV30 to TRBJ2-2; D is uncertain. The CDR3 runs to 13 residues. Germline CDR1 GTSNPN, CDR2 SVGIG (reference sequence). V lost 2 bases to trimming and J lost 5 bases, with 9 bases between them. CDR3 amino acids: CAWSFVGTGELFF. In DNA, the CDR3 is TGTGCCTGGAGTTTTGTGGGGACCGGGGAGCTGTTTTTT. The full variable domain, with the rest looked up from reference TRBV30 and TRBJ2-2, is SQTIHQWPATLVQPVGSPLSLECTVEGTSNPNLYWYRQAAGRGLQLLFYSVGIGQISSEVPQNLSASRPQDRQFILSSKKLLLSDSGFYLCAWSFVGTGELFFGEGSRLTVL.

The genes are TRBV4-3 and TRBJ1-2; no clear D. The CDR3 length is 19 residues. Germline V gene data show CDR1 as LGHNA and CDR2 as YSLEER. The V end lost 3 bases, the J end lost 0 bases, and 23 bases lay between the germline ends. CDR3 nucleotide sequence: TGCGCCAGCAGCCACCGATTGTGGGCAGAGACTAACCCTAACTATGGCTACACCTTC. Translated, it gives CASSHRLWAETNPNYGYTF.

The V call is TRBV6-1, the J call TRBJ2-5; TRBD1 is a possible D gene (6 bases). The DNA matches TRBJ2-7 better at its end, which makes the J call doubtful. The germline CDR1 and CDR2 sequences are MNHNS and SASEGT. This CDR3 spans 14 amino acids. CDR3 sequence reads: CASSEPGTPYEQYF. In DNA form, the CDR3 reads TGTGCCAGCAGTGAACCCGGGACACCCTACGAGCAGTACTTC.

This chain connects TRBV9 to TRBJ2-5, with a tentative D call TRBD2 (6 bases). The germline V and J ends were trimmed by 0 bases and 1 base, with 10 bases remaining between them. This CDR3 is 15 amino acids long. Per germline, CDR1 SGDLS and CDR2 YYNGEE. The CDR3 spells CASSVAGTGQETQYF. In nucleotides, the CDR3 is TGTGCCAGCAGCGTAGCAGGGACTGGCCAAGAGACCCAGTACTTC.

The genes are TRBV7-9 and TRBJ2-7; TRBD1 agrees at 7 bases. The CDR3 sequence is 15 residues long. Trimming cost V 8 bases and J 7 bases; bases outside gene matches: 17. Germline CDR1 SEHNR, CDR2 FQNEAQ (reference sequence). The CDR3 DNA follows: TGTGCCAGCTCATTCCCCTCGACAGGGAGAGATGAGCAGTACTTC. Residues: CASSFPSTGRDEQYF.

V gene TRBV7-6 combines with J gene TRBJ2-1, with 8 positions matching TRBD2. Losses at the gene ends were 3 bases for V and 3 bases for J; bases not matched to a gene: 10. There are 17 residues in the CDR3. CDR1 is SGHVS and CDR2 is FNYEAQ in the germline V gene. CDR3 sequence: CASSFLRSGSSYNEQFF. In nucleotides, the CDR3 is TGTGCCAGCAGCTTCCTACGAAGCGGGAGTAGCTACAATGAGCAGTTCTTC.

A note on this clone: In the same sample, other DNA sequences code for this CDR3. V usage is TRBV27 and J usage is TRBJ1-2; D is possibly TRBD1 (5 bases). V lost 2 bases and J lost 3, with 10 bases in between. This CDR3 is 14 amino acids long. Germline CDR1 and CDR2: MNHEY and SMNVEV (reference sequence). The CDR3 spells CASSLGQGDYGYTF. In DNA form, the CDR3 reads TGTGCCAGCAGTTTAGGGCAGGGCGACTATGGCTACACCTTC.

Comment on this clone: Other DNA sequences in this specimen translate into the identical CDR3. The chain links TRBV5-4 to TRBJ2-1; no clear D. The V and J ends lost 3 bases and 4 bases respectively, with 5 bases between them. CDR1 SGHNT and CDR2 YYREEE come from the germline V gene (reference sequence). This CDR3 is built from 12 residues. This CDR3 is CASSSGYNEQFF. For the CDR3, the DNA is TGTGCCAGCAGCTCTGGGTACAATGAGCAGTTCTTC.

The chain couples TRBV2 to TRBJ2-7, with D possibly matching TRBD1 (7 bases). Deletions cut 9 bases from V and 3 bases from J, with 15 bases between. CDR3 length equals 13 residues. Per germline, CDR1 SNHLY and CDR2 FYNNEI. The CDR3 sequence: CARRGTDIYEQYF. The DNA for the CDR3 is TGTGCCAGACGGGGGACAGATATCTACGAGCAGTACTTC.

The chain carries TRBV5-4 and TRBJ2-7; D possibly corresponds to TRBD2 (6 bases). The CDR3 loop spans 13 amino acids. The germline gives CDR1 SGHNT, CDR2 YYREEE (reference sequence). The V gene lost 5 bases and the J gene lost 3 bases, with 12 bases spanning the gap. This CDR3 is CASRGDSDYEQYF. CDR3 nucleotides: TGTGCCAGCAGGGGGGACTCAGACTACGAGCAGTACTTC.

CDR3 sequence reads: CASSPRTGGKYGYTF. CDR3 sequence (DNA): TGTGCCAGCAGTCCCAGGACAGGGGGGAAGTATGGCTACACCTTC. The chain is built from TRBV27 and TRBJ1-2, with 10 bases matching TRBD1. This CDR3 comprises 15 residues. J gave up 5 bases and V 5 bases, and 8 bases lay outside the gene matches. CDR1 and CDR2 from the germline V gene are MNHEY and SMNVEV (reference sequence).

This chain joins TRBV25-1 and TRBJ2-7; possible D gene TRBD1, 5 bases. Trimming took 5 bases from V and 6 from J, leaving 17 bases between them. The CDR3 contains 14 residues. The germline V gene encodes CDR1 MGHDK and CDR2 SYGVNS. The CDR3 region has the DNA TGTGCCAGCAGTCTGCCAGGGTGGCCCCTCGAGCAGTACTTC. Translated: CASSLPGWPLEQYF.

With respect to this clone: Other DNA sequences in the sample encode the same CDR3. The chain's CDR3 is CASSLGLSGEQYF. CDR3 sequence (DNA): TGCGCCAGCAGCTTGGGGCTGAGCGGGGAGCAGTACTTC. The genes are TRBV5-1 and TRBJ2-7; perhaps TRBD2 as D (6 bases). Germline V lookup: CDR1 SGHRS, CDR2 YFSETQ. Trimming took 0 bases from V and 7 from J, leaving 11 bases between them. CDR3 length: 13 amino acids.

The V call is TRBV28, the J call TRBJ1-2, with 9 bases identical to TRBD1. The V gene end was trimmed by 3 bases and the J gene end by 5 bases; junction bases not matched to a gene: 4. CDR3 length: 14 residues. Germline CDR1 MDHEN, CDR2 SYDVKM. CDR3 coding DNA: TGTGCCAGCAGTTTCGCGGGACAGGGTTATGGCTACACCTTC. It is translated as CASSFAGQGYGYTF.

This chain links TRBV27 with TRBJ2-3; no reliable D call. Trimming removed 0 bases at V and 11 bases at J, with 12 bases between. This CDR3 is 13 amino acids long. The V gene's germline CDR1 is MNHEY and CDR2 SMNVEV (reference sequence). This chain's CDR3 is CASSLSLKGLQYF. The CDR3 nucleotides are TGTGCCAGCAGTTTATCTCTCAAGGGCTTGCAGTATTTT.

This clone was detected a few times. The chain has TRBV5-4 and TRBJ1-2; possible D gene TRBD1, 6 bases. The CDR3 consists of 14 residues. CDR1 and CDR2 from the germline V gene are SGHNT and YYREEE (reference sequence). V lost 1 base to trimming and J lost 4 bases, with 11 bases between them. CDR3 sequence (DNA): TGTGCCAGCAGCTTGAACGGGGGCGGCTATGGCTACACCTTC. As protein: CASSLNGGGYGYTF. The complete variable domain, with remaining parts taken from reference TRBV5-4 and TRBJ1-2, reads ETGVTQSPTHLIKTRGQQVTLRCSSQSGHNTVSWYQQALGQGPQFIFQYYREEENGRGNFPPRFSGLQFPNYSSELNVNALELDDSALYLCASSLNGGGYGYTFGSGTRLTVV.

V usage is TRBV27 and J usage is TRBJ1-4; TRBD1 is a possible D gene (6 bases). Germline CDR1 is MNHEY and CDR2 is SMNVEV (reference sequence). The CDR3 spans 14 residues. V was shortened by 4 bases and J by 8 bases, with 14 bases between the two germline ends. The CDR3: CASSSQAGDEKLFF. As DNA, the CDR3 is TGTGCCAGCAGTTCCCAAGCAGGGGACGAAAAACTGTTTTTT.

The V and J genes are TRBV6-5 and TRBJ1-1; the D is unclear. Looked up from germline, CDR1 is MNHEY and CDR2 is SVGAGI. V lost 7 bases, J lost 0 bases, and 12 bases lay in between. The CDR3 sequence is 14 residues long. Here the CDR3 DNA reads TGTGCCAGCAAGCTCTGGCCCTTGAACACTGAAGCTTTCTTT. This encodes CASKLWPLNTEAFF.

Only one count was recorded for this clone. The chain has TRBV6-4 and TRBJ2-3; 7 positions agree with TRBD2. This CDR3 spans 19 amino acids. Trimming at V came to 6 bases and at J to 1 base, leaving 19 bases not matched to a gene. CDR1 and CDR2 from the germline V gene are MRHNA and SNTAGT. CDR3 amino acids: CASRSPHDFAGERTDTQYF. Written as DNA, the CDR3 is TGTGCCAGCAGGAGCCCCCACGACTTTGCGGGAGAGCGCACAGATACGCAGTATTTT.

This chain joins TRBV27 and TRBJ2-2; 9 nucleotides match TRBD2. The length of the CDR3 is 17 residues. Germline lookup yields CDR1 MNHEY and CDR2 SMNVEV (reference sequence). With V trimmed by 5 bases and J by 3 bases, 10 bases remained unmatched. CDR3 coding DNA: TGTGCCAGCAGTAGCGATATAGCGGGGGCCGACACCGGGGAGCTGTTTTTT. This codes for CASSSDIAGADTGELFF.